This passage covers 17 T cell receptor beta chains from one sample sequenced in a study of blood T cell repertoires in COVID-19. Assay used: immunoSEQ multiplex PCR; TCRdb lists only in-frame clones, some missing. The sample holds about 36,000 clones, 65% to 75% seen once. Sequencing was performed on peripheral blood. The origin of the receptors is a man in his 70s with COVID-19, enrolled during active disease.

The V call is TRBV3-1 (or the pseudogene TRBV3-2), the J call TRBJ2-3; 7 bases map to TRBD2. From germline, CDR1 is LGHDT and CDR2 YNNKEL (reference sequence). J was trimmed by 6 bases and V by 0 bases; bases with no gene match: 0. The CDR3 is 13 residues long. The DNA of the CDR3 is TGTGCCAGCAGCCAAGACGGGAGGGATACGCAGTATTTT. It codes for CASSQDGRDTQYF.

The chain is built from TRBV4-3 and TRBJ2-1; D might be TRBD2 (6 bases). Germline assignment: CDR1 LGHNA and CDR2 YSLEER. With 0 bases removed from V and 7 bases from J, the gap between germline ends came to 10 bases. The CDR3 length is 14 residues. The chain's CDR3 is CASSQDGRGNEQFF. CDR3 sequence (DNA): TGCGCCAGCAGCCAAGATGGCCGGGGGAATGAGCAGTTCTTC.

V is TRBV28 and J is TRBJ1-5, with TRBD1 matching over 10 bases. The CDR3 extends over 16 amino acids. CDR1 is MDHEN and CDR2 is SYDVKM in the germline V gene. With 3 bases clipped from V and 10 bases from J, the junction kept 12 bases outside the gene matches. The CDR3 protein is CASSFYGTGAHTPQHF. In nucleotides, the CDR3 is TGTGCCAGCAGTTTTTATGGGACAGGGGCTCATACTCCCCAGCATTTT. Complete variable domain (other parts from reference TRBV28 and TRBJ1-5): DVKVTQSSRYLVKRTGEKVFLECVQDMDHENMFWYRQDPGLGLRLIYFSYDVKMKEKGDIPEGYSVSREKKERFSLILESASTNQTSMYLCASSFYGTGAHTPQHFGDGTRLSIL.

This chain joins TRBV10-2 and TRBJ2-7; 8 nucleotides match TRBD1. V was pared by 8 bases and J by 1 base, with 4 bases of the junction left unmatched. Germline loops: CDR1 WSHSY, CDR2 SAAADI. The CDR3 sequence is 13 residues long. The CDR3, as DNA: TGCGCCAGCGGGAGGACAGGGTCCTACGAGCAGTACTTC. Its translation is CASGRTGSYEQYF.

The chain has TRBV7-9 and TRBJ1-1; D is undetermined. CDR1 and CDR2 from the germline V gene are SEHNR and FQNEAQ (reference sequence). Trimming removed 2 bases from V and 0 bases from J, with 10 bases in between. The CDR3 consists of 15 residues. In DNA form, the CDR3 reads TGTGCCAGCAGCTTAAGACCCACTATGAACACTGAAGCTTTCTTT. This sequence encodes CASSLRPTMNTEAFF.

V usage is TRBV19 and J usage is TRBJ1-4, with TRBD1 matching 9 bases. V lost 3 bases, J lost 8 bases, and 7 bases stayed unmatched. From germline, CDR1 is LNHDA and CDR2 SQIVND (reference sequence). The CDR3 has 15 residues. The CDR3 coding sequence is TGTGCCAGTAGTATCCTACAGGGGGCGAGCGAAAAACTGTTTTTT. It yields the protein CASSILQGASEKLFF.

The chain employs TRBV6-5 and TRBJ2-7; 9 nucleotides match TRBD2. Trimming at V came to 2 bases and at J to 3 bases, leaving 5 bases not matched to a gene. The CDR3 has 15 amino acids. Germline V CDR1 and CDR2: MNHEY, SVGAGI. The CDR3 DNA sequence: TGTGCCAGCAGTTACGGCTCTAGCGGGGACTACGAGCAGTACTTC. Its protein is CASSYGSSGDYEQYF.

The V gene is TRBV7-2, the J gene TRBJ2-1; TRBD2 agrees at 10 bases. The V segment lost 5 bases and the J segment 1 base; nucleotides outside the gene matches: 8. This CDR3 has 17 residues. Germline V gene sequence: CDR1 SGHTA, CDR2 FQGNSA. CDR3: CASSPLAGVVSYNEQFF. CDR3 sequence (DNA): TGTGCCAGCAGCCCCCTAGCGGGAGTTGTTTCCTACAATGAGCAGTTCTTC.

The V call is TRBV25-1, the J call TRBJ1-2, with D possibly being TRBD1 (5 bases). The CDR3 is made up of 14 amino acids. V lost 4 bases, J lost 0 bases, and 9 bases lay in between. Germline CDR1 and CDR2: MGHDK and SYGVNS. CDR3 residues: CASSGGHANYGYTF. The DNA of the CDR3 is TGTGCCAGCAGTGGCGGACACGCTAACTATGGCTACACCTTC.

This clone was counted once. The chain couples TRBV6-1 to TRBJ1-1; TRBD1 might be the D (5 bases). Germline-derived CDR1 and CDR2 are MNHNS and SASEGT. The CDR3 has 13 residues. The V end lost 1 base, the J end lost 6 bases, and 9 bases lay between the germline ends. CDR3 in DNA: TGTGCCAGCAGTGAAGTGGGGGGGGCTGAAGCTTTCTTT. Its protein product is CASSEVGGAEAFF.

V usage is TRBV9 and J usage is TRBJ2-2; 7 bases align to TRBD2. The germline V gene encodes CDR1 SGDLS and CDR2 YYNGEE. The CDR3 has 16 residues. With 0 bases clipped from V and 2 bases from J, the junction kept 4 bases outside the gene matches. This CDR3 reads CASSVAGGTNTGELFF. The CDR3 DNA reads TGTGCCAGCAGCGTAGCCGGGGGGACTAACACCGGGGAGCTGTTTTTT. The variable domain in full, completed from reference TRBV9 and TRBJ2-2, reads DSGVTQTPKHLITATGQRVTLRCSPRSGDLSVYWYQQSLDQGLQFLIQYYNGEERAKGNILERFSAQQFPDLHSELNLSSLELGDSALYFCASSVAGGTNTGELFFGEGSRLTVL.

The chain couples TRBV19 to TRBJ1-5, with 9 bases fitting TRBD1. Germline V CDR1 and CDR2: LNHDA, SQIVND (reference sequence). This CDR3 is 14 amino acids long. With V trimmed by 8 bases and J by 0 bases, 2 bases remained unmatched. The CDR3 DNA reads TGTGCCAGTGGGGACAGGGATAGCAATCAGCCCCAGCATTTT. It yields the protein CASGDRDSNQPQHF.

This rearrangement joins TRBV6-5 to TRBJ2-1; perhaps TRBD1 as D (6 bases). V was shortened by 8 bases and J by 9 bases, with 17 bases between the two germline ends. Germline CDR1 and CDR2: MNHEY and SVGAGI. CDR3 length: 13 residues. The CDR3 DNA reads TGTGCCAGCCGACAGGACGGGATAGGTGAGCAGTTCTTC. Translated: CASRQDGIGEQFF.

Only a few counts were recorded for this clone. This chain connects TRBV19 to TRBJ1-4, with TRBD1 matching 10 bases. J gave up 0 bases and V 10 bases, and 5 bases lay outside the gene matches. This CDR3 has 15 amino acids. Germline CDR1 and CDR2: LNHDA and SQIVND (reference sequence). The CDR3: CATTGGDATNEKLFF. The CDR3 bases are TGTGCCACGACAGGGGGCGATGCAACTAATGAAAAACTGTTTTTT.

This chain connects TRBV24-1 to TRBJ2-1; a weak D match, TRBD1 (6 bases). The CDR3 spans 14 residues. The V gene's germline CDR1 is KGHDR and CDR2 SFDVKD. Trimming left V 5 bases short and J 6 bases short, with 13 bases between. The CDR3 DNA follows: TGTGCCACCAGTGCCCCAGGGGATGGCAATGAGCAGTTCTTC. It codes for CATSAPGDGNEQFF.

This rearrangement joins TRBV5-4 to TRBJ1-3; 8 nucleotides align to TRBD1. Losses at the gene ends were 7 bases for V and 4 bases for J; bases not matched to a gene: 7. Germline V gene lookup returns CDR1 SGHNT and CDR2 YYREEE (reference sequence). This CDR3 has 14 residues. The CDR3 region has the DNA TGTGCCAGCGGACAGGGACCAACGGGAAACACCATATATTTT. Translation: CASGQGPTGNTIYF.

The rearrangement joins TRBV5-4 to TRBJ2-7; D uncertain. V dropped 2 bases and J dropped 2 bases, with 8 bases sitting between them. The germline gives CDR1 SGHNT, CDR2 YYREEE (reference sequence). The CDR3 is 13 residues long. The CDR3 DNA sequence: TGTGCCAGCAGCTTTGGCAGAACCTACGAGCAGTACTTC. Amino acids: CASSFGRTYEQYF.